This TCR beta chain was identified in a study of OX40 agonist ivuxolimab in advanced cancers. Study information: Every 2 weeks, patients received ivuxolimab intravenously, dosed at 0.01 to 10 mg/kg.

Sequencing used immunoSEQ multiplex PCR; TCRdb keeps in-frame clones, though not all of them. The sample contains some 50,000 clones, 81% of which appear only once. Germline V gene data show CDR1 as SGDLS and CDR2 as YYNGEE. The CDR3 covers 15 residues. V lost 2 bases, J lost 4 bases, and 0 bases stayed unmatched. The V call is TRBV9, the J call TRBJ2-1, with 13 bases fitting TRBD2. The receptor was derived from an adult with an advanced solid tumor such as melanoma, head and neck, liver or kidney cancer. Source: CD4+ or CD8+ T cells sorted from blood, taken in a trial of the OX40 agonist ivuxolimab. CDR3 loop: CASSVTSGGYNEQFF. The CDR3 nucleotides read TGTGCCAGCAGCGTGACTAGCGGGGGGTACAATGAGCAGTTCTTC.